These 3 T cell receptor beta chains were all obtained from the same sample, sequenced in a study of Ad26.COV2.S vaccination and SARS-CoV-2 variants. This table comes from immunoSEQ multiplex PCR, and its TCRdb copy is limited to in-frame clones, with some not included. The sample shows fewer than 500,000 clones, roughly 90% of them seen only once. Treatment defined: over 15 received Ad26.COV2.S at low or high dose, single or two shots; about five received placebo; per-sample allocation not given. The investigators took samples on day 63 after the first vaccine or placebo injection. Sequenced here: peripheral blood, sampled in a trial of Ad26.COV2.S vaccine versus placebo. These receptors were obtained from a person aged 18-65 years who received the Ad26.COV2.S COVID-19 vaccine or a placebo.

The gene calls are TRBV29-1 and TRBJ2-5; no reliable D call. Trimming removed 1 base at V and 2 bases at J, with 8 bases between. Germline CDR1 and CDR2: SQVTM and ANQGSEA. This CDR3 region has 13 residues. In DNA, the CDR3 is TGCAGCGTTGAAGGAGTACTACAAGAGACCCAGTACTTC. Its translation is CSVEGVLQETQYF. Full variable domain (rest looked up from reference TRBV29-1 and TRBJ2-5): SAVISQKPSRDICQRGTSLTIQCQVDSQVTMMFWYRQQPGQSLTLIATANQGSEATYESGFVIDKFPISRPNLTFSTLTVSNMSPEDSSIYLCSVEGVLQETQYFGPGTRLLVL.

The chain is built from TRBV7-8 and TRBJ2-7; 7 nucleotides agree with TRBD2. V gave up 1 base and J gave up 4 bases; unmatched junction bases: 7. This CDR3 spans 15 amino acids. Per the germline V gene, CDR1 is SGHVS and CDR2 is FQNEAQ. CDR3 nucleotide sequence: TGTGCCAGCAGCTTAGGGGGAGGGAAGGGTTACGAGCAGTACTTC. It translates to CASSLGGGKGYEQYF.

The CDR3 is CSVDGTQYPGELFF. The DNA of the CDR3 is TGCAGCGTTGATGGTACGCAGTACCCCGGGGAGCTGTTTTTT. This chain uses TRBV29-1 with TRBJ2-2; D remains ambiguous. The CDR3 spans 14 residues. The germline gives CDR1 SQVTM, CDR2 ANQGSEA. V was shortened by 3 bases and J by 6 bases, with 14 bases between the two germline ends.